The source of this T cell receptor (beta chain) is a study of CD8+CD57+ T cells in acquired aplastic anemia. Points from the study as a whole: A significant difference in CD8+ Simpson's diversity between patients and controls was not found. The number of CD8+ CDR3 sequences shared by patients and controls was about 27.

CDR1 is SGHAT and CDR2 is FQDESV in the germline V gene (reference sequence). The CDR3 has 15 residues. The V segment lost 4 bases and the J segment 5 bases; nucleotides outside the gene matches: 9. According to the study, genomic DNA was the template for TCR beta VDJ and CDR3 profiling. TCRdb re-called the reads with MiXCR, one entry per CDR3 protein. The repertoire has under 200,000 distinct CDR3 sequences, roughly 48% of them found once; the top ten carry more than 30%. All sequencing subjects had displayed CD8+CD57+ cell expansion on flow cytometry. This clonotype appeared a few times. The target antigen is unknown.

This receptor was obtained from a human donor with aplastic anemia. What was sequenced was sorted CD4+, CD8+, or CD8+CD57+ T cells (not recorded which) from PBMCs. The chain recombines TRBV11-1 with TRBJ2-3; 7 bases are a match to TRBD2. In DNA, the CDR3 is TGTGCCAGCAGCTCGAGAGGAGGCGGGGGAGATACGCAGTATTTT. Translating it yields CASSSRGGGGDTQYF. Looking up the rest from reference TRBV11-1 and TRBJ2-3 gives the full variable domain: EAEVAQSPRYKITEKSQAVAFWCDPISGHATLYWYRQILGQGPELLVQFQDESVVDDSQLPKDRFSAERLKGVDSTLKIQPAELGDSAMYLCASSSRGGGGDTQYFGPGTRLTVL.